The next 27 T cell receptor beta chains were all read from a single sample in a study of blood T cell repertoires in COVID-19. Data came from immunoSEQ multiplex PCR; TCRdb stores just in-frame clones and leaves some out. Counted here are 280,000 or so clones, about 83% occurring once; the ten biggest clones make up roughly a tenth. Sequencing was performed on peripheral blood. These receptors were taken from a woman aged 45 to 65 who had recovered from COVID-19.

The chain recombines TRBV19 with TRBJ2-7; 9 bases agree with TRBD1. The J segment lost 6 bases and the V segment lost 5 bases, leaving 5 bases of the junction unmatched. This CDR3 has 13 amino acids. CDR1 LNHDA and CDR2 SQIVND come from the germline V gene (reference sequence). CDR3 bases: TGTGCCAGTAGTTCCAGACAGGGGGTCGAGCAGTACTTC. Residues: CASSSRQGVEQYF.

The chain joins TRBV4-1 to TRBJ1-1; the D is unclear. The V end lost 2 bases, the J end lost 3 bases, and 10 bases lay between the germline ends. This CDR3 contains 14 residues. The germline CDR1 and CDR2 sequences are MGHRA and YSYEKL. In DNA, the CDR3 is TGCGCCAGCAGCCAACGAGGAGAGTACACTGAAGCTTTCTTT. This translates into CASSQRGEYTEAFF.

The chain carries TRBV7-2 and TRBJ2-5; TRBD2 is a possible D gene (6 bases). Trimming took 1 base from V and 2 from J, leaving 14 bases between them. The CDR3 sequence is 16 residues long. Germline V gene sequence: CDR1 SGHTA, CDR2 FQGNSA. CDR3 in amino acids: CASSLGGGAGQETQYF. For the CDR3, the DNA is TGTGCCAGCAGCTTAGGGGGAGGTGCAGGGCAAGAGACCCAGTACTTC.

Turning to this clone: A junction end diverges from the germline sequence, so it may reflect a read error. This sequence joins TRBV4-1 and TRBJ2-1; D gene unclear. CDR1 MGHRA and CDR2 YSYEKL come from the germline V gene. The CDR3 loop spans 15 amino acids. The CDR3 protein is CASRQVLGRSNEQFF. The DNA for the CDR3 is TGCGCCAGCAGACAAGTTCTTGGGCGAAGCAATGAGCAGTTCTTC.

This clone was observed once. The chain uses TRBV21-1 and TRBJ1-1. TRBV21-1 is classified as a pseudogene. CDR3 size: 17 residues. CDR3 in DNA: TGTGCCAGCAGCCCACCCCAGAGCTATATCTGGAGTACTGAAGCTTTCTTT. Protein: CASSPPQSYIWSTEAFF.

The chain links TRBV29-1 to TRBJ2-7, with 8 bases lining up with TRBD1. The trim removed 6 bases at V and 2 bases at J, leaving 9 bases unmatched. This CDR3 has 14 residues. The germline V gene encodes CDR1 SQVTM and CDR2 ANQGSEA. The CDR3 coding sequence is TGCAGCGTACAGAGGACAGGGCCGACCTACGAGCAGTACTTC. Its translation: CSVQRTGPTYEQYF.

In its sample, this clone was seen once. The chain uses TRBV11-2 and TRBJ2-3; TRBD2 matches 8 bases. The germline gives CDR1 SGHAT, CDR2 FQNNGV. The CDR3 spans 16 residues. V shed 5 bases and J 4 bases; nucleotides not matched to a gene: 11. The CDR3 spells CASSLTGGFTADTQYF. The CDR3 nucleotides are TGTGCCAGCAGCCTGACGGGGGGGTTCACGGCAGATACGCAGTATTTT.

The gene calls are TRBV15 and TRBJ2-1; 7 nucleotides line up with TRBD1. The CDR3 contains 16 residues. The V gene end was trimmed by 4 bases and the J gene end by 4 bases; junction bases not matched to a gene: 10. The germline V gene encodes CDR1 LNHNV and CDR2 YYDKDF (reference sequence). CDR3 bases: TGTGCCACCAGCACCACCCCCGGGACAGCATACAATGAGCAGTTCTTC. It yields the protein CATSTTPGTAYNEQFF. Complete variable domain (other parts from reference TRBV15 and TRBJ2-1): DAMVIQNPRYQVTQFGKPVTLSCSQTLNHNVMYWYQQKSSQAPKLLFHYYDKDFNNEADTPDNFQSRRPNTSFCFLDIRSPGLGDTAMYLCATSTTPGTAYNEQFFGPGTRLTVL.

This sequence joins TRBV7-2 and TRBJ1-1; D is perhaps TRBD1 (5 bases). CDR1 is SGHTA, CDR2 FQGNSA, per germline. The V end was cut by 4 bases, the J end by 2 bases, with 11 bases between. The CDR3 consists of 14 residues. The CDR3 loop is CASSSGGINTEAFF. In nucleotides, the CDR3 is TGTGCCAGCAGCTCCGGGGGGATTAACACTGAAGCTTTCTTT.

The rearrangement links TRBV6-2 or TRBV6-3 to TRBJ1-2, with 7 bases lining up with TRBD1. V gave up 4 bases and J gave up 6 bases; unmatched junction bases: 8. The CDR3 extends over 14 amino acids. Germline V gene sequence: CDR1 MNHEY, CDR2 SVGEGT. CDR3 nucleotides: TGTGCCAGCAGTTGGACCTCGACAGGGAATGGCTACACCTTC. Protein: CASSWTSTGNGYTF.

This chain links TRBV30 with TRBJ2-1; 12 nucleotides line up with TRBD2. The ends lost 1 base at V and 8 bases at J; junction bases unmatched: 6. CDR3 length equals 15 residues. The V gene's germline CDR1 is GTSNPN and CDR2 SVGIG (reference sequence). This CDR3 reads CAWSAGLAGTYEQFF. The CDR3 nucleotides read TGTGCCTGGAGTGCCGGACTAGCGGGGACCTATGAGCAGTTCTTC.

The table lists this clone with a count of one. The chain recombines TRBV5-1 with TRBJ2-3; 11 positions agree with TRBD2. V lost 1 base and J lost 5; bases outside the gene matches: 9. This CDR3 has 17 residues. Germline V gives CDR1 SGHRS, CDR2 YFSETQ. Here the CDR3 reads CASSLMLAGGAGDTQYF. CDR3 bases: TGCGCCAGCAGCTTGATGCTAGCGGGGGGTGCGGGAGATACGCAGTATTTT.

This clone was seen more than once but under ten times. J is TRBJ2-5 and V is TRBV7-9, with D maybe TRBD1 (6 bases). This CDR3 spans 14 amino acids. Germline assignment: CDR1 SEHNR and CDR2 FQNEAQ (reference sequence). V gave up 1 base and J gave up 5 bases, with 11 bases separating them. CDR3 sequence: CASSLVGGAETQYF. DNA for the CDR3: TGTGCCAGCAGCTTAGTAGGGGGTGCCGAGACCCAGTACTTC. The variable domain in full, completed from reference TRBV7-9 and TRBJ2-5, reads DTGVSQNPRHKITKRGQNVTFRCDPISEHNRLYWYRQTLGQGPEFLTYFQNEAQLEKSRLLSDRFSAERPKGSFSTLEIQRTEQGDSAMYLCASSLVGGAETQYFGPGTRLLVL.

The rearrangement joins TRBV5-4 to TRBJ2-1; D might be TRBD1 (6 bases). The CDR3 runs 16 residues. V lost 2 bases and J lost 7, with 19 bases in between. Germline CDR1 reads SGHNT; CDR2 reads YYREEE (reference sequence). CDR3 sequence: CASSFGSTGRANEQFF. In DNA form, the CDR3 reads TGTGCCAGCAGCTTTGGTTCGACAGGTAGGGCGAATGAGCAGTTCTTC. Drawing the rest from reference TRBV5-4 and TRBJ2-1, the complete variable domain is ETGVTQSPTHLIKTRGQQVTLRCSSQSGHNTVSWYQQALGQGPQFIFQYYREEENGRGNFPPRFSGLQFPNYSSELNVNALELDDSALYLCASSFGSTGRANEQFFGPGTRLTVL.

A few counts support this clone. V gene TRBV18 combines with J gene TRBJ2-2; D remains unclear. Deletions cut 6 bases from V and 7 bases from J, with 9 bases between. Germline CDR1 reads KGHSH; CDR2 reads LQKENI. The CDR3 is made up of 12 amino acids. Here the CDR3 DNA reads TGTGCCAGCTCTGACACCGGCGGGGAGCTGTTTTTT. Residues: CASSDTGGELFF.

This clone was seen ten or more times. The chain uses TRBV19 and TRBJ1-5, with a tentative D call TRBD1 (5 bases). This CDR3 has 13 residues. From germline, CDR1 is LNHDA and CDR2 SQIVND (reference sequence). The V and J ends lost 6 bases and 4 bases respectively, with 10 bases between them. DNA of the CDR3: TGTGCCAGTAGCCGACAGACTAATCAGCCCCAGCATTTT. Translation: CASSRQTNQPQHF.

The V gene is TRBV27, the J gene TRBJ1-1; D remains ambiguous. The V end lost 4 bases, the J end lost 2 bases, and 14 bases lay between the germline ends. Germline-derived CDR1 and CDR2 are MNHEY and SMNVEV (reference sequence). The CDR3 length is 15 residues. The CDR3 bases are TGTGCCAGCAGTTCACAGACCCCGCGTAACACTGAAGCTTTCTTT. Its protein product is CASSSQTPRNTEAFF.

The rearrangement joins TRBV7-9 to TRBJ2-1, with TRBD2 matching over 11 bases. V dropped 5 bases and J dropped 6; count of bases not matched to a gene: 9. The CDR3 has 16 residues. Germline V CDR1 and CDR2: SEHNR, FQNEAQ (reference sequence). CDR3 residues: CASSGGSGLAVNEQFF. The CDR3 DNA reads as TGTGCCAGCAGCGGGGGGTCGGGACTAGCGGTCAATGAGCAGTTCTTC.

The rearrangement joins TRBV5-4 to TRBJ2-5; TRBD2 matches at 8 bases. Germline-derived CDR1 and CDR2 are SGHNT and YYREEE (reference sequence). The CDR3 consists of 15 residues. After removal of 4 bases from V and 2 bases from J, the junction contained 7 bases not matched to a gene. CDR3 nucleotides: TGTGCCAGCAGCCGAGTAGCGGGGCTACAAGAGACCCAGTACTTC. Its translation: CASSRVAGLQETQYF. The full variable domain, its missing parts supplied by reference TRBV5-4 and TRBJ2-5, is ETGVTQSPTHLIKTRGQQVTLRCSSQSGHNTVSWYQQALGQGPQFIFQYYREEENGRGNFPPRFSGLQFPNYSSELNVNALELDDSALYLCASSRVAGLQETQYFGPGTRLLVL.

CDR3 coding DNA: TGTGCCAGCAGCGAGGGGACAGGGAATAATTCACCCCTCCACTTT. It codes for CASSEGTGNNSPLHF. The chain joins TRBV9 to TRBJ1-6; 9 bases line up with TRBD1. The length of the CDR3 is 15 residues. Germline V gene data show CDR1 as SGDLS and CDR2 as YYNGEE. J gave up 5 bases and V 3 bases, and 3 bases lay outside the gene matches.

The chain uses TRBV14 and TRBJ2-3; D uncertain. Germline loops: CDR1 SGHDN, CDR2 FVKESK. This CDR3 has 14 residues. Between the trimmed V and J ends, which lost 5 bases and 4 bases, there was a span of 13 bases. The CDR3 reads CASSYRNLADTQYF. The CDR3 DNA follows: TGTGCCAGCAGCTATAGAAACTTGGCAGATACGCAGTATTTT.

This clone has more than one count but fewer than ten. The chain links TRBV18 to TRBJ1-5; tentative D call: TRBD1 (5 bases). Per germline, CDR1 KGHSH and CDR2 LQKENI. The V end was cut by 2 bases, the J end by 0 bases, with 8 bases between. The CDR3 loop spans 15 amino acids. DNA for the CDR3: TGTGCCAGCTCACCAGACAGCAATAGCAATCAGCCCCAGCATTTT. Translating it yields CASSPDSNSNQPQHF.

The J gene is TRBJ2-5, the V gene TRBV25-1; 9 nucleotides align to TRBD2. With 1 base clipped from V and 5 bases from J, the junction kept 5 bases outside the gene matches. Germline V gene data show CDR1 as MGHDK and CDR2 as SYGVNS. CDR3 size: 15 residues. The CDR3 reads CASSEFAGGPETQYF. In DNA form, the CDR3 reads TGTGCCAGCAGTGAATTTGCGGGGGGGCCGGAGACCCAGTACTTC.

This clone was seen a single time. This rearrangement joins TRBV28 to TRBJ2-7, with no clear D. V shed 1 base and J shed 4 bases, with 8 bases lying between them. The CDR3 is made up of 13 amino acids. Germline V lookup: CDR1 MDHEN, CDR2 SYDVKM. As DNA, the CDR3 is TGTGCCAGCAGTTTATCGCCACTTTACGAGCAGTACTTC. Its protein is CASSLSPLYEQYF.

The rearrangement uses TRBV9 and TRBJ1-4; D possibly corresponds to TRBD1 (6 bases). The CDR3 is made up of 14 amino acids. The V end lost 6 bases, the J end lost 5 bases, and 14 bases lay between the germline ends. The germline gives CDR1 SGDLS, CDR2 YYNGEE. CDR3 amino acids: CASNTGSANEKLFF. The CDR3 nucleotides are TGTGCCAGCAACACAGGGTCAGCCAATGAAAAACTGTTTTTT.

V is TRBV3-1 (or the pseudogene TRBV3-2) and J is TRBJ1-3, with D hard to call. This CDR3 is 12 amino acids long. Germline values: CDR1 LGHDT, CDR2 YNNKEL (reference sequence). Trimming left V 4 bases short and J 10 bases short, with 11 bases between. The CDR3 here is CASSPSEVTIYF. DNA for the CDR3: TGTGCCAGCAGCCCCTCGGAGGTTACCATATATTTT.

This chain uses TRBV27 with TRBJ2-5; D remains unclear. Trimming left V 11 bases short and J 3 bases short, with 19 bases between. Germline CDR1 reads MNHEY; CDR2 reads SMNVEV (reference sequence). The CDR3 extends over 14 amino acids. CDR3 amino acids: CAPTMELAEETQYF. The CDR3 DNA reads TGTGCCCCCACCATGGAGCTCGCGGAAGAGACCCAGTACTTC.